This TCR beta chain was recovered during a study of T cell responses to AZD1222 COVID-19 vaccine. Concerning this clone: The antigen remains undetermined.

Here immunoSEQ multiplex PCR was the method, and the copy in TCRdb shows in-frame clones only, minus some. Of some 80,000 clones in the sample, more than 90% were seen once. The ends were cut back, 6 bases at V and 2 bases at J, with 17 bases in the middle. The CDR3 totals 15 residues. Germline CDR1 reads MNHEY; CDR2 reads SMNVEV (reference sequence). General study findings and limits: Variant regions that are unmutated are reportedly the target of nearly half of spike-specific TCRs.

The material sequenced was peripheral blood, taken on day 0 of AZD1222 vaccination. The V call is TRBV27, the J call TRBJ2-7, with TRBD1 as a possible D gene (5 bases). The sequence was collected from an adult in good health. The CDR3 nucleotides are TGTGCCAGCAGCCCCGGACACCCGAGTACCTACGAGCAGTACTTC. Translating it yields CASSPGHPSTYEQYF.